The next 27 T cell receptor delta chains were all read from a single sample in a study of delta chains in infants with herpesvirus infections. PBMC RNA was reverse transcribed using gamma-chain- and delta-chain-specific primers. TCRdb reapplied CATT to the RT-PCR reads. The sample has over a thousand delta-chain clones, under 45% seen once; the top ten hold around 9%. Sequencing used peripheral blood, obtained at time point 1 of longitudinal follow-up. The receptors were sampled from a human donor who was a Ugandan infant, either HIV-exposed or HIV-unexposed (not recorded which).

Points on this clone: A much bigger clone sits one base away, suggesting this may be a read error. CDR3 protein: CALGELRIPIRGTDKLTF. The CDR3 region has the DNA TGTGCTCTTGGGGAACTAAGAATCCCTATAAGGGGAACCGATAAACTCACCTTT. The V gene is TRDV1, the J gene TRDJ1, with a tentative D call TRDD3 (5 bases). Per germline, CDR1 TSWWSYY and CDR2 QGS. This CDR3 region has 18 residues.

This clone was seen more than once but under ten times. V gene TRDV1 combines with J gene TRDJ1; 13 bases are shared with TRDD3. The CDR3 has 19 residues. V trimming: 4 bases; J trimming: 8 bases; junction bases outside the gene matches: 19. From germline, CDR1 is TSWWSYY and CDR2 QGS. The CDR3 protein is CALGATSNPVLGDTEKLIF. As DNA, the CDR3 is TGTGCTCTTGGGGCCACTTCCAACCCCGTACTGGGGGATACGGAGAAACTCATCTTT.

By frequency in the sample, this clone is large. The sample carries other DNA sequences with the same CDR3. This chain joins TRDV1 and TRDJ1, with TRDD3 matching over 10 bases. The CDR3 has 16 residues. The germline gives CDR1 TSWWSYY, CDR2 QGS. V shed 1 base, J shed 0 bases, and the junction held 2 bases outside the gene matches. CDR3: CALGEPGGYYTDKLIF. The CDR3 DNA is TGTGCTCTTGGGGAACCTGGGGGATATTACACCGATAAACTCATCTTT.

This clone was detected only a few times. CDR3 amino acids: CACDVLGDTWDTRQMFF. Here the CDR3 DNA reads TGTGCCTGTGACGTACTGGGGGATACCTGGGACACCCGACAGATGTTTTTC. This chain joins TRDV2 and TRDJ3; 11 positions agree with TRDD3. Germline V gene data show CDR1 as GEAIGNYY and CDR2 as EKD. The V gene end was trimmed by 3 bases and the J gene end by 2 bases; junction bases not matched to a gene: 2. This CDR3 has 17 amino acids.

This clone turned up a few times. V and J are TRDV2 and TRDJ2; TRDD3 matches at 8 bases. Germline V CDR1 and CDR2: GEAIGNYY, EKD. The CDR3 runs to 13 residues. V lost 2 bases, J lost 5 bases, and 0 bases stayed unmatched. CDR3 amino acids: CACDRGYTAQLFF. The CDR3 bases are TGTGCCTGTGACAGGGGATACACAGCACAACTCTTCTTT.

This clone was detected a few times. The V call is TRDV1, the J call TRDJ1; 10 bases match TRDD3. V lost 0 bases to trimming and J lost 8 bases; unmatched junction nucleotides: 15. Germline CDR1 reads TSWWSYY; CDR2 reads QGS. The CDR3 contains 18 residues. The CDR3 nucleotides are TGTGCTCTTGGGGAACTTTGTAGAACTGGGGGATGCACGACCAAACTCATCTTT. Protein: CALGELCRTGGCTTKLIF.

By proportion, this clone is large (0.1 to 1%). The chain combines TRDV1 with TRDJ1, with D perhaps assigned TRDD2 or TRDD3 (6 bases each). The ends were cut back, 2 bases at V and 4 bases at J, with 20 bases in the middle. CDR3 length equals 17 residues. Germline values: CDR1 TSWWSYY, CDR2 QGS. The CDR3 region is CALGEYPTWGSFDKLIF. The CDR3 DNA reads TGTGCTCTTGGGGAATATCCTACCTGGGGATCATTCGATAAACTCATCTTT.

In this sample, this clone is large. The sample contains more than one DNA sequence encoding this CDR3. The chain has TRAV38-2/DV8 and TRDJ1; no firm D call. Germline-derived CDR1 and CDR2 are TSESDYY and QEAYKQQN. The CDR3 sequence is 12 residues long. V was clipped by 0 bases and J by 2 bases, with 2 bases between them. The CDR3 loop is CAYRSATDKLIF. CDR3 DNA: TGTGCTTATAGGAGCGCTACCGATAAACTCATCTTT.

By frequency in the sample, this clone is large. J is TRDJ1 and V is TRDV1, with TRDD3 identical over 12 bases. After removal of 5 bases from V and 2 bases from J, the junction contained 6 bases not matched to a gene. The CDR3 has 16 amino acids. Per the germline V gene, CDR1 is TSWWSYY and CDR2 is QGS. The CDR3 sequence is CALGSRWGIRTDKLIF. CDR3 DNA sequence: TGTGCTCTTGGGTCACGCTGGGGGATACGAACCGATAAACTCATCTTT.

The chain joins TRDV1 to TRDJ1; perhaps TRDD3 as D (6 bases). V lost 4 bases, J lost 2 bases, and 14 bases lay in between. The CDR3 is 15 residues long. Looked up from germline, CDR1 is TSWWSYY and CDR2 is QGS. CDR3 sequence reads: CALGGTGELTDKLIF. The CDR3 DNA reads TGTGCTCTTGGGGGGACGGGGGAGCTGACCGATAAACTCATCTTT.

This clone has just one count. This CDR3 reads CACDTLGDTKETDKLIF. The CDR3 nucleotides are TGTGCCTGTGACACACTGGGGGATACGAAAGAAACCGATAAACTCATCTTT. The V call is TRDV2, the J call TRDJ1; 13 positions match TRDD3. CDR3 length equals 17 residues. The V segment lost 1 base and the J segment 2 bases; nucleotides outside the gene matches: 6. Germline-derived CDR1 and CDR2 are GEAIGNYY and EKD.

The rearrangement joins TRDV1 to TRDJ1; the match to TRDD3 covers 12 bases. J was trimmed by 3 bases and V by 2 bases; bases with no gene match: 25. The CDR3 covers 23 residues. CDR1 TSWWSYY and CDR2 QGS come from the germline V gene. The CDR3 here is CALGEGKTRMGAWGIRDADKLIF. The CDR3 nucleotides read TGTGCTCTTGGGGAAGGGAAAACCCGGATGGGAGCCTGGGGGATACGAGACGCCGATAAACTCATCTTT.

V usage is TRDV1 and J usage is TRDJ1; 8 nucleotides align to TRDD3. The CDR3 is 16 amino acids. Unmatched junction bases numbered 7, after V lost 2 bases and J lost 2 bases. Germline assignment: CDR1 TSWWSYY and CDR2 QGS. This CDR3 is CALGESLGEVTDKLIF. CDR3 DNA sequence: TGTGCTCTTGGGGAAAGCCTGGGGGAGGTTACCGATAAACTCATCTTT.

This clone has only a few counts. The chain is built from TRDV1 and TRDJ1, with D uncertain. With 3 bases removed from V and 2 bases from J, the gap between germline ends came to 25 bases. The CDR3 is 19 residues long. Germline-derived CDR1 and CDR2 are TSWWSYY and QGS. CDR3 amino acids: CALGDLFPSTAWRTDKLIF. CDR3 in DNA: TGTGCTCTTGGGGACTTATTCCCGTCCACTGCTTGGAGGACCGATAAACTCATCTTT.

V is TRDV1 and J is TRDJ1; 8 bases map to TRDD2. The V gene's germline CDR1 is TSWWSYY and CDR2 QGS. CDR3 length: 20 amino acids. Germline trimming cut 2 bases from V and 4 bases from J; bases unmatched to any gene: 21. The CDR3: CALGETCAPSYRGWGDKLIF. The CDR3 nucleotides are TGTGCTCTTGGGGAAACGTGTGCCCCTTCCTATCGGGGATGGGGCGATAAACTCATCTTT.

This clone has just a few counts. Other DNA sequences in the same sample also yield this CDR3. The J gene is TRDJ1, the V gene TRAV38-2/DV8; 9 bases are a match to TRDD3. The CDR3 has 17 amino acids. CDR1 is TSESDYY and CDR2 is QEAYKQQN in the germline V gene. V shed 0 bases and J 4 bases; nucleotides not matched to a gene: 10. CDR3 loop: CAYRSACRLGELDKLIF. The CDR3 DNA is TGTGCTTATAGGAGCGCGTGCAGACTGGGGGAGCTCGATAAACTCATCTTT.

This clone is classed as large. The chain combines TRDV1 with TRDJ1; 8 positions agree with TRDD3. The V gene's germline CDR1 is TSWWSYY and CDR2 QGS. The CDR3 loop spans 18 amino acids. The V and J ends lost 0 bases and 2 bases, in that order; junction bases with no gene match: 11. The CDR3 DNA reads as TGTGCTCTTGGGGAACTAAAGGGATACGCGGGTCATACCGATAAACTCATCTTT. Its protein product is CALGELKGYAGHTDKLIF.

In this sample, this clone turned up a few times. J is TRDJ3 and V is TRDV2, with 11 nucleotides matching TRDD3. Germline CDR1 is GEAIGNYY and CDR2 is EKD. V shed 0 bases and J 0 bases; nucleotides not matched to a gene: 3. The CDR3 consists of 19 residues. In DNA, the CDR3 is TGTGCCTGTGACACCGTTTGGGGGATACGCTCCTGGGACACCCGACAGATGTTTTTC. It codes for CACDTVWGIRSWDTRQMFF.

In the case of this clone: A much more abundant neighbour one base away suggests this may be a read error. The chain carries TRDV2 and TRDJ2, with 8 bases fitting TRDD3. The CDR3 covers 14 residues. After removal of 2 bases from V and 5 bases from J, the junction contained 3 bases not matched to a gene. Looked up from germline, CDR1 is GEAIGNYY and CDR2 is EKD. CDR3 sequence reads: CACDILGGTAQLFF. The DNA for the CDR3 is TGTGCCTGTGACATACTGGGGGGTACAGCACAACTCTTCTTT.

In DNA form, the CDR3 reads TGTGCTCTTGGGGGATTCCTTCCGATCTGGGGGACCCACACCGATAAACTCATCTTT. This encodes CALGGFLPIWGTHTDKLIF. This sequence joins TRDV1 and TRDJ1; 8 bases agree with TRDD3. Germline V gene lookup returns CDR1 TSWWSYY and CDR2 QGS. The CDR3 runs to 19 residues. V trimming: 4 bases; J trimming: 0 bases; junction bases outside the gene matches: 16.

This clone was found a few times. The gene calls are TRDV2 and TRDJ1; no definite D call. The CDR3 extends over 14 amino acids. V lost 3 bases, J lost 1 base, and 11 bases lay in between. Germline V lookup: CDR1 GEAIGNYY, CDR2 EKD. Here the CDR3 reads CACDAMRGTDKLIF. For the CDR3, the DNA is TGTGCCTGTGACGCAATGAGGGGCACCGATAAACTCATCTTT.

CDR3 nucleotides: TGTGCTCTTGGGGGCCCGTCGATCTTCCCAACTATGGGGGATACGCAAAAACTCATCTTT. It is translated as CALGGPSIFPTMGDTQKLIF. V is TRDV1 and J is TRDJ1; 11 bases fit TRDD3. With 4 bases clipped from V and 8 bases from J, the junction kept 24 bases outside the gene matches. The length of the CDR3 is 20 residues. Germline lookup yields CDR1 TSWWSYY and CDR2 QGS.

The rearrangement links TRDV1 to TRDJ3, with TRDD3 identical over 7 bases. Germline V lookup: CDR1 TSWWSYY, CDR2 QGS. This CDR3 has 21 amino acids. J lost 3 bases, V lost 0 bases, and 14 bases had no gene match. The CDR3 DNA is TGTGCTCTTGGGGAACTTCTCTGGGAGGATACGGGTAGCTGGGACACCCGACAGATGTTTTTC. Its protein is CALGELLWEDTGSWDTRQMFF.

The chain recombines TRDV1 with TRDJ1; 11 positions match TRDD3. Germline loops: CDR1 TSWWSYY, CDR2 QGS. The CDR3 spans 26 residues. Trimming took 2 bases from V and 0 from J; bases not matched to a gene: 32. The CDR3, as DNA: TGTGCTCTTGGGGAAGTGGTCCTTTTTCGCGGAAACTACTGGGGGATAAGGAAATGGCACACCGATAAACTCATCTTT. Amino acids: CALGEVVLFRGNYWGIRKWHTDKLIF.

As concerns this clone: Possible read error: a much larger clone is one base away. The chain joins TRDV1 to TRDJ1, with TRDD3 identical over 12 bases. Germline V gene lookup returns CDR1 TSWWSYY and CDR2 QGS. V was pared by 4 bases and J by 4 bases, with 22 bases of the junction left unmatched. The CDR3 totals 21 residues. Here the CDR3 DNA reads TGTGCTCTTGGGGCCCAACAACCTTTCGGGTACACTGGGGGATACTGCGATAAACTCATCTTT. This translates into CALGAQQPFGYTGGYCDKLIF.

V and J are TRDV1 and TRDJ1, with D perhaps matching TRDD2 (6 bases). CDR3 length: 19 amino acids. The V and J ends lost 5 bases and 4 bases respectively, with 29 bases between them. Germline-derived CDR1 and CDR2 are TSWWSYY and QGS. CDR3 DNA: TGTGCTCTTGGGACTTCAACTCGCATAGTAGACCCTTCCAACGATAAACTCATCTTT. This encodes CALGTSTRIVDPSNDKLIF.

This clone was observed a few times. The chain has TRDV2 and TRDJ1, with 10 bases that match TRDD3. The CDR3 loop spans 17 amino acids. Germline trimming cut 2 bases from V and 0 bases from J; bases unmatched to any gene: 8. Germline V gene lookup returns CDR1 GEAIGNYY and CDR2 EKD. This chain's CDR3 is CACDKLGDPYYTDKLIF. The CDR3, as DNA: TGTGCCTGTGACAAACTGGGGGATCCGTACTACACCGATAAACTCATCTTT.